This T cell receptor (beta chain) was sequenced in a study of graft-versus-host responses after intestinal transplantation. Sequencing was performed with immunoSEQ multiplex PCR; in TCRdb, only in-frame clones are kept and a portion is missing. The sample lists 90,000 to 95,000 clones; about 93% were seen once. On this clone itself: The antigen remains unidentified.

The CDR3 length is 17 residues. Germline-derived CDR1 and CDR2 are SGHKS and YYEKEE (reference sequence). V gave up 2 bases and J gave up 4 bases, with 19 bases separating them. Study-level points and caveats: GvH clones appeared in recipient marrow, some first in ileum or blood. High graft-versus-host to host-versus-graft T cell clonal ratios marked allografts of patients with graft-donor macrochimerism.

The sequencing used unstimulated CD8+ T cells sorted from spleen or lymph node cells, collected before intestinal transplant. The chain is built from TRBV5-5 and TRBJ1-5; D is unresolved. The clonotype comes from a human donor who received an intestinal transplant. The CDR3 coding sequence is TGTGCCAGCAGCTTTGGATGGGTGACCCCAGAAAATCAGCCCCAGCATTTT. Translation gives CASSFGWVTPENQPQHF. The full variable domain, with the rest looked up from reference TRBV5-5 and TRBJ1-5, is DAGVTQSPTHLIKTRGQQVTLRCSPISGHKSVSWYQQVLGQGPQFIFQYYEKEERGRGNFPDRFSARQFPNYSSELNVNALLLGDSALYLCASSFGWVTPENQPQHFGDGTRLSIL.